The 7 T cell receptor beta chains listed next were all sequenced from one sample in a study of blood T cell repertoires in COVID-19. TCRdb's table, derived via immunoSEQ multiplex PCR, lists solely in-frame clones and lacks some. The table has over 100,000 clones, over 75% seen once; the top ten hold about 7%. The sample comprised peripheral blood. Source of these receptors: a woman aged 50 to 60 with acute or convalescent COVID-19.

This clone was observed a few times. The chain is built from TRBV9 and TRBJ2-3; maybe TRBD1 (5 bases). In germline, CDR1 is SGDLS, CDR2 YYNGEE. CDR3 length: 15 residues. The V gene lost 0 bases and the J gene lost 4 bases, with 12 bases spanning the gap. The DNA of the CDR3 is TGTGCCAGCAGCGTAGGCAGGGATTACGCAGATACGCAGTATTTT. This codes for CASSVGRDYADTQYF.

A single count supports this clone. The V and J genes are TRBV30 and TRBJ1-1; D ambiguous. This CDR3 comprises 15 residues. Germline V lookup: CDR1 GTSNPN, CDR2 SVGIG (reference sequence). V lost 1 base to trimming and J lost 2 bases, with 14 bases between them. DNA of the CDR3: TGTGCCTGGAGTGAATGGGAAGCGGTTAACACTGAAGCTTTCTTT. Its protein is CAWSEWEAVNTEAFF.

The CDR3 is CATSRAGSTGANVLTF. CDR3 in DNA: TGTGCCACCAGCCGCGCCGGGAGCACCGGGGCCAACGTCCTGACTTTC. V is TRBV19 and J is TRBJ2-6; D is perhaps TRBD2 (6 bases). This CDR3 is 16 amino acids long. Per germline, CDR1 LNHDA and CDR2 SQIVND (reference sequence). V shed 10 bases and J shed 4 bases, with 20 bases lying between them. The full variable domain, completed using reference TRBV19 and TRBJ2-6, is DGGITQSPKYLFRKEGQNVTLSCEQNLNHDAMYWYRQDPGQGLRLIYYSQIVNDFQKGDIAEGYSVSREKKESFPLTVTSAQKNPTAFYLCATSRAGSTGANVLTFGAGSRLTVL.

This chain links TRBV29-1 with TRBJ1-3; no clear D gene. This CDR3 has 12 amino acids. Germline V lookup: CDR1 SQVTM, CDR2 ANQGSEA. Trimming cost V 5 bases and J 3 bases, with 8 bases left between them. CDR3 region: CSVRTSGNTIYF. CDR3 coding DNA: TGCAGCGTTAGAACTAGTGGAAACACCATATATTTT.

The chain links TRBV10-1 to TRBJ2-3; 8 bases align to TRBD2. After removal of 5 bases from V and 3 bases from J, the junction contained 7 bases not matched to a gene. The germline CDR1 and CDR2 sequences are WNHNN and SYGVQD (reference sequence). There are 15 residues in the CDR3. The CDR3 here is CASSPPQRGTDTQYF. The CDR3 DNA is TGCGCCAGCAGTCCCCCCCAGCGGGGGACAGATACGCAGTATTTT.

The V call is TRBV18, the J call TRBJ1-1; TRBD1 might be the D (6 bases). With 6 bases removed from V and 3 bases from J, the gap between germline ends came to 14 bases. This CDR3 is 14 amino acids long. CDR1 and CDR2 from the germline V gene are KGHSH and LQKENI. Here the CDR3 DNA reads TGTGCCAGCTCGCAGGGGTTCATGGACACTGAAGCTTTCTTT. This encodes CASSQGFMDTEAFF.

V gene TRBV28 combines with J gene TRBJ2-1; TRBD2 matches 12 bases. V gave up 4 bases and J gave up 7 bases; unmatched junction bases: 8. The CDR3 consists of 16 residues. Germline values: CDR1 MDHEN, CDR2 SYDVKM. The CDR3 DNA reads TGTGCCAGCAGTTCTTGGACTAGCGGGGTCGTAAATGAGCAGTTCTTC. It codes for CASSSWTSGVVNEQFF.